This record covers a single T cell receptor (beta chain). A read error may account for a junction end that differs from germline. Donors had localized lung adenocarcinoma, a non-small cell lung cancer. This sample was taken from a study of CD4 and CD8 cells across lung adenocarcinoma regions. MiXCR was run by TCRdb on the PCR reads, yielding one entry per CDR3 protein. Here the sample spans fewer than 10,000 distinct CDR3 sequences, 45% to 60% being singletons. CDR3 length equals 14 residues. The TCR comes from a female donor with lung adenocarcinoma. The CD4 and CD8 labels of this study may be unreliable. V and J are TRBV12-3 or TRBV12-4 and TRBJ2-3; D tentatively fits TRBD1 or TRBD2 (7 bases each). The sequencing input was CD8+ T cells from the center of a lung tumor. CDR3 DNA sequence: TGTGGCAGCAGGGGGGGGGGTGCGGGAGATACGCAGTATTTC. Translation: CGSRGGGAGDTQYF.